This TCR beta chain was captured by sequencing in a study of T cell repertoires in cytomegalovirus infection. Study details: Use of recently identified HLA-C-restricted and well-studied HLA-B-restricted CMV epitopes was part of the study. In public TCR beta signatures, there were indications of both CMV infection and matching HLA type.

Study-level results: HLA-C-restricted CMV-specific TCR beta clonotypes were dominant in the ex vivo response. The cumulative frequency of public TCR beta families distinguished individuals who carried CMV together with the relevant HLA.

This clonotype was found a few times. No antigen is known for it. MiXCR, applied by TCRdb to the reads, yields one record per CDR3 protein. The data contain about 69,000 distinct CDR3 sequences, about 29% of them singletons. V shed 6 bases and J 10 bases; nucleotides not matched to a gene: 16. The CDR3 runs to 15 residues. The material was CD8+ T cells from cultured PBMCs, obtained from culture after CMV antigen stimulation. This chain links TRBV12-3 or TRBV12-4 with TRBJ2-3; 7 bases fit TRBD2. The clonotype was recovered from a human donor in good health (CMV status not recorded). Some clones in this sample may be carry-over from other donors' samples. Here the CDR3 reads CASSPEGAGRVSQYF. CDR3 bases: TGTGCCAGCAGCCCGGAGGGAGCGGGGCGGGTTTCGCAGTATTTT.